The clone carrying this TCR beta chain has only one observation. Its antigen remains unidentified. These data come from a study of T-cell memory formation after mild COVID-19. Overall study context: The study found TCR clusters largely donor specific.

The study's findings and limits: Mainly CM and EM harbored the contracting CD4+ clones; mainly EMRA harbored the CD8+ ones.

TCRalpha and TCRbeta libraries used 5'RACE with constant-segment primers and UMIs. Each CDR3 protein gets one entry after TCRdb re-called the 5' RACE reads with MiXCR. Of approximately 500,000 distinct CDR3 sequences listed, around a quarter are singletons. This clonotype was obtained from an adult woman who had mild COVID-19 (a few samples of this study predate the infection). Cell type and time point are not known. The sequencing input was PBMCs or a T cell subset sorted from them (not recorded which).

The CDR3 bases are TGTGCCAGCCTCCGGTCTCTCAGAGGGGGTTTCCCTGAAGCTTTCTTT. It codes for CASLRSLRGGFPEAFF. The V gene is TRBV5-4, the J gene TRBJ1-1; D may be TRBD1 (6 bases). The CDR3 length is 16 residues. Trimming pared 7 bases from V and 6 bases from J, leaving 25 bases between. The germline V gene has CDR1 SGHNT and CDR2 YYREEE (reference sequence).